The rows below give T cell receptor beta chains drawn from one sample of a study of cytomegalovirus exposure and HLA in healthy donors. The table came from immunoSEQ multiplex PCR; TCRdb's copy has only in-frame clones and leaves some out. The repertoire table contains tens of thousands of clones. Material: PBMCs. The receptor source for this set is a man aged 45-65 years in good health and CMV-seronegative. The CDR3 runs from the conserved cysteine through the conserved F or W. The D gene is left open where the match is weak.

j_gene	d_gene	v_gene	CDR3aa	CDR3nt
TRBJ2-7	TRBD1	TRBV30	CAWSVGDTGGQYF	TGTGCCTGGAGTGTTGGGGACACAGGGGGACAGTACTTC
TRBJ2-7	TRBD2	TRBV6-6	CASSYERGYSYEQYF	TGTGCCAGCAGTTACGAGCGGGGGTACTCCTACGAGCAGTACTTC
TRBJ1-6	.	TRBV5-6	CASRTGYNSPLHF	TGTGCCAGCAGGACAGGATATAATTCACCCCTCCACTTT
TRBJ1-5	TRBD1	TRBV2	CASRSGTDSNQPQHF	TGTGCCAGCAGATCCGGGACAGACAGCAATCAGCCCCAGCATTTT
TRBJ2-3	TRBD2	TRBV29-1	CSVGLASSTDTQYF	TGCAGCGTTGGACTAGCGTCTAGCACAGATACGCAGTATTTT
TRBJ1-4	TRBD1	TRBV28	CASSAGGINEKLFF	TGTGCCAGCAGTGCAGGGGGAATAAATGAAAAACTGTTTTTT
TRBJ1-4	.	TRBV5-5	CASSLRTQGEKLFF	TGTGCCAGCAGCTTGCGGACACAGGGCGAAAAACTGTTTTTT
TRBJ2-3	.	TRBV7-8	CASSLGGDTDTQYF	TGTGCCAGCAGCCTAGGGGGGGATACAGATACGCAGTATTTT
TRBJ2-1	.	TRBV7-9	CASSLVSNEQFF	TGTGCCAGCAGCTTAGTATCCAATGAGCAGTTCTTC
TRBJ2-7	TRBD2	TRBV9	CASSIGTSGTYEQYF	TGTGCCAGCAGCATCGGGACTAGCGGAACCTACGAGCAGTACTTC
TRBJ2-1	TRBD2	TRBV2	CASSFAGDEQFF	TGTGCCAGCAGTTTCGCGGGGGATGAGCAGTTCTTC
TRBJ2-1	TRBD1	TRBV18	CASSPTGSSYNEQFF	TGTGCCAGCTCACCGACAGGGAGCTCCTACAATGAGCAGTTCTTC
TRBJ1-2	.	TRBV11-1	CASSLEEVYYGYTF	TGTGCCAGCAGCTTAGAAGAGGTTTACTATGGCTACACCTTC
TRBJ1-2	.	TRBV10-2	CASSESVRVYGYTF	TGCGCCAGCAGTGAGTCGGTCAGGGTGTATGGCTACACCTTC
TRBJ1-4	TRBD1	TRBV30	CASQGGTGPARRLNEKLFF	TGTGCCTCACAGGGGGGGACAGGGCCCGCAAGGCGTTTAAATGAAAAACTGTTTTTT
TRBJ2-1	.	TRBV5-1	CASSTAGQTYNEQFF	TGCGCCAGCAGCACTGCCGGACAGACCTACAATGAGCAGTTCTTC
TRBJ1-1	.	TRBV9	CASSVDSHTEAFF	TGTGCCAGCAGCGTAGACTCACACACTGAAGCTTTCTTT
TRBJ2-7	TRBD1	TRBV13	CASSLGRSGQGEDF	TGTGCCAGCAGCTTAGGCCGATCAGGACAGGGTGAGGACTTC
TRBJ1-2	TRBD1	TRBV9	CASSPRTGEKGYTF	TGTGCCAGCAGCCCGAGGACAGGGGAAAAGGGCTACACCTTC
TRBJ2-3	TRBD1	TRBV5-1	CASRLGTGGTSVTDTQYF	TGCGCCAGCAGACTAGGGACAGGGGGGACATCCGTCACAGATACGCAGTATTTT
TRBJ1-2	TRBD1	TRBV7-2	CASSATGTGGGYGYTF	TGTGCCAGCAGCGCTACCGGGACAGGGGGCGGTTATGGCTACACCTTC
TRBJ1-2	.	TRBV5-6	CASSTRVYGYTF	TGTGCCAGCAGCACCAGGGTGTATGGCTACACCTTC
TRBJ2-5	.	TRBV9	CASSVAPTSWETQYF	TGTGCCAGCAGCGTAGCTCCGACTAGTTGGGAGACCCAGTACTTC
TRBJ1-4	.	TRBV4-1	CASSQGATNEKLFF	TGCGCCAGCAGCCAAGGAGCAACTAATGAAAAACTGTTTTTT
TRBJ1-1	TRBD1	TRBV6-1	CASSEEDRGNTEAFF	TGTGCCAGCAGTGAAGAAGACAGGGGAAACACTGAAGCTTTCTTT
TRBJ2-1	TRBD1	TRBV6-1	CASFPGQGYNEQFF	TGTGCCAGCTTCCCGGGACAGGGATACAATGAGCAGTTCTTC
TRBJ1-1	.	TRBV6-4	CASSATGYTEAFF	TGTGCCAGCAGTGCCACAGGGTACACTGAAGCTTTCTTT
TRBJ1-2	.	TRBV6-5	CASSYKGGGDGYTF	TGTGCCAGCAGTTACAAGGGGGGAGGGGATGGCTACACCTTC
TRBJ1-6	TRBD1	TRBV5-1	CASSKWTGDSPLHF	TGCGCCAGCAGCAAGTGGACAGGGGATTCACCCCTCCACTTT
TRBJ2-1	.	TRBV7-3	CASGPGGFEQFF	TGTGCCAGCGGACCGGGGGGCTTTGAGCAGTTCTTC
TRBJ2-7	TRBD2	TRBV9	CASSAATRGGEQYF	TGTGCCAGCAGCGCCGCGACCCGGGGGGGCGAGCAGTACTTC
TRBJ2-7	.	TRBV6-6	CASSYSAGLDYEQYF	TGTGCCAGCAGTTACAGCGCAGGGTTGGACTACGAGCAGTACTTC
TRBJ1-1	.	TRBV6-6	CASTLGGVRNTEAFF	TGTGCCAGCACCCTTGGGGGGGTGCGGAACACTGAAGCTTTCTTT
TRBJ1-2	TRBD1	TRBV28	CASSFGGTGYHYTF	TGTGCCAGCAGTTTCGGGGGGACAGGGTATCACTACACCTTC
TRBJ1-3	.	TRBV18	CASSGDTGNTIYF	TGTGCCAGCTCAGGGGACACTGGAAACACCATATATTTT
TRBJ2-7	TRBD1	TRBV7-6	CASSPGTDYEQYF	TGTGCCAGCAGCCCCGGGACAGACTACGAGCAGTACTTC
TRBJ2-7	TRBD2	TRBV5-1	CASSLAGGGRYEQYF	TGCGCCAGCAGCTTGGCGGGCGGGGGGCGCTACGAGCAGTACTTC
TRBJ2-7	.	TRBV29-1	CSVASSYEQYF	TGCAGCGTGGCATCCTCCTACGAGCAGTACTTC
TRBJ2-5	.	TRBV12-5	CASGLGDIQETQYF	TGTGCTAGTGGTTTGGGCGACATACAAGAGACCCAGTACTTC
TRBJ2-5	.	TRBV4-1	CASSQDLQLQYF	TGCGCCAGCAGCCAAGACCTGCAGTTACAGTACTTC
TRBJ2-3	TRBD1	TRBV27	CASSHRTGAVDTQYF	TGTGCCAGCAGTCATCGGACAGGGGCGGTAGATACGCAGTATTTT
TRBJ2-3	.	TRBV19	CASSGRSRDTQYF	TGTGCCAGTAGTGGGCGTTCTCGAGATACGCAGTATTTT
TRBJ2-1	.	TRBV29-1	CSVEDAGAGHSDNEQFF	TGCAGCGTTGAAGATGCGGGGGCGGGACACTCCGACAATGAGCAGTTCTTC
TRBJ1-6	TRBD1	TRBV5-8	CASSSETGINYNSPLHF	TGTGCCAGCAGCTCCGAGACAGGGATTAACTATAATTCACCCCTCCACTTT
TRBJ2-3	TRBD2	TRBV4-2	CASSQKRAGGRTDTQYF	TGTGCCAGCAGCCAAAAAAGAGCGGGGGGCCGCACAGATACGCAGTATTTT
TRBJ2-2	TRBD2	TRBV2	CASSAGLARGELFF	TGTGCCAGCAGTGCGGGACTAGCCAGGGGGGAGCTGTTTTTT